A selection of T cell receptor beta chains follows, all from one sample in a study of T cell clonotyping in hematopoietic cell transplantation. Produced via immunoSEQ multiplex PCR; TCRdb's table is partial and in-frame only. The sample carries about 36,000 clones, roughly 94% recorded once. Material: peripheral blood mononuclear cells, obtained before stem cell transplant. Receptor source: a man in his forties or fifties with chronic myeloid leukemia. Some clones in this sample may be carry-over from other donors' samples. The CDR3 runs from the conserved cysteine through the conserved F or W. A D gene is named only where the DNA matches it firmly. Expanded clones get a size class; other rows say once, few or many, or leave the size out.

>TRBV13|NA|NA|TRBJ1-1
CASSPAAWVGPNTEAFF
TGTGCCAGCAGCCCCGCGGCCTGGGTGGGGCCGAACACTGAAGCTTTCTTT
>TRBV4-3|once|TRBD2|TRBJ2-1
CASSLTSGSRNEQFF
TGCGCCAGCAGCCTCACCAGCGGGAGTAGGAATGAGCAGTTCTTC
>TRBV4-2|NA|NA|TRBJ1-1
CASSQDPQRRAEAFF
TGTGCCAGCAGCCAAGATCCTCAGAGGAGAGCTGAAGCTTTCTTT
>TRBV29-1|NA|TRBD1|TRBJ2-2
CSGRQGWIGELFF
TGCAGCGGTCGACAGGGGTGGATCGGGGAGCTGTTTTTT
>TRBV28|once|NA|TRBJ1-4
CASSQTGANEKLFF
TGTGCCAGCAGTCAAACGGGAGCTAATGAAAAACTGTTTTTT
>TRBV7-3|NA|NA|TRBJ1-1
CASKSAANTEAFF
TGTGCCAGCAAATCCGCGGCTAACACTGAAGCTTTCTTT
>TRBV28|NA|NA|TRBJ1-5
CASSLSGRRSNQPQHF
TGTGCCAGCAGTTTGTCGGGGAGGAGAAGCAATCAGCCCCAGCATTTT
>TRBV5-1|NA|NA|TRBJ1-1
CASSKAGSGTEAFF
TGCGCCAGCAGCAAGGCTGGCTCGGGGACTGAAGCTTTCTTT
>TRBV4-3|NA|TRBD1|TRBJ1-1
CASSHLTGRGAEAFF
TGCGCCAGCAGCCACCTGACAGGGAGAGGGGCTGAAGCTTTCTTT
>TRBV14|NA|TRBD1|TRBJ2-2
CASSQPQGAGELFF
TGTGCCAGCAGCCAACCGCAGGGGGCCGGGGAGCTGTTTTTT
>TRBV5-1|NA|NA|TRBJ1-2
CASRDISGDYGYTF
TGCGCCAGCAGAGACATTTCAGGGGACTATGGCTACACCTTC
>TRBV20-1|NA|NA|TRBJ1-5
CSARANQPQHF
TGCAGTGCTAGGGCCAATCAGCCCCAGCATTTT
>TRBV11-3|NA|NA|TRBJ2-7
CASSLDGGHEQYF
TGTGCCAGCAGCTTAGATGGGGGTCACGAGCAGTACTTC
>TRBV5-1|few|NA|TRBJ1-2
CASSLLTEGRGYGYTF
TGCGCCAGCAGCTTGTTAACGGAGGGCAGGGGCTATGGCTACACCTTC
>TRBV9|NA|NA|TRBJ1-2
CASSVAAAVSLGYTF
TGTGCCAGCAGCGTAGCTGCGGCAGTATCCCTAGGCTACACCTTC
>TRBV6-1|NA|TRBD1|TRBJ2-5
CASSLNRGETQYF
TGTGCCAGCAGTTTGAACAGGGGGGAGACCCAGTACTTC
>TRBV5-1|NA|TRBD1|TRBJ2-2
CASSDWTGNGELFF
TGCGCCAGCAGCGATTGGACAGGGAACGGGGAGCTGTTTTTT
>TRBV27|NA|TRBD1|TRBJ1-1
CASSLRTGEAAFF
TGTGCCAGCAGTCTCCGGACAGGGGAGGCAGCTTTCTTT
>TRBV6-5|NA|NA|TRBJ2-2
CASSYSQANTGELFF
TGTGCCAGCAGTTACTCTCAGGCGAACACCGGGGAGCTGTTTTTT
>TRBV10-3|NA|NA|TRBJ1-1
CAITGGLNENTEAFF
TGTGCCATCACCGGAGGACTGAACGAGAACACTGAAGCTTTCTTT
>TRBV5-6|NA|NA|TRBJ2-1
CASSLRIVQFF
TGTGCCAGCAGCTTGAGAATAGTTCAGTTCTTC
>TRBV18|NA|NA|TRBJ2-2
CASSPSFTGELFF
TGTGCCAGCTCACCATCTTTCACCGGGGAGCTGTTTTTT
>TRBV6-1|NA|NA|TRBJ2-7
CASSEFGEGSGYEQYF
TGTGCCAGCAGTGAATTTGGTGAGGGTTCCGGCTACGAGCAGTACTTC
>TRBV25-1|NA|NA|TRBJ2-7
CASSARPGATYEQYF
TGTGCCAGCAGTGCTCGACCCGGGGCCACCTACGAGCAGTACTTC
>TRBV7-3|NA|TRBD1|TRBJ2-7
CASSEAGTAYEQYF
TGTGCCAGCAGCGAAGCCGGGACAGCCTACGAGCAGTACTTC
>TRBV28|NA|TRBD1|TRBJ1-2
CASSLVRDRGGYTF
TGTGCCAGCAGTTTAGTCCGGGACAGGGGAGGCTACACCTTC
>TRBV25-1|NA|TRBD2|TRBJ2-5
CASSLTRSGTSGRETQYF
TGTGCCAGCAGCCTGACCCGATCCGGGACTAGCGGTCGAGAGACCCAGTACTTC
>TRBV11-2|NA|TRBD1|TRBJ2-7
CASSLATGTVSYEQYF
TGTGCCAGCAGCTTAGCGACCGGGACAGTATCCTACGAGCAGTACTTC
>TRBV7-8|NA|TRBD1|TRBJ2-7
CASSLRQGKSGEQYF
TGTGCCAGCAGCTTAAGACAGGGGAAGTCAGGCGAGCAGTACTTC
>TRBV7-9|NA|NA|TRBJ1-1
CASSLQMNTEAFF
TGTGCCAGCAGCCTTCAGATGAACACTGAAGCTTTCTTT
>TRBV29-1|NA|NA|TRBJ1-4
CSVQSTNEKLFF
TGCAGCGTACAGTCGACTAATGAAAAACTGTTTTTT
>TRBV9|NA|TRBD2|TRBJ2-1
CASSAMGAGGYNEQFF
TGTGCCAGCAGCGCAATGGGGGCGGGGGGTTACAATGAGCAGTTCTTC
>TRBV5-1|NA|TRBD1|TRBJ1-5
CASSPTTGGSQPQHF
TGCGCCAGCAGCCCTACGACAGGGGGCAGTCAGCCCCAGCATTTT